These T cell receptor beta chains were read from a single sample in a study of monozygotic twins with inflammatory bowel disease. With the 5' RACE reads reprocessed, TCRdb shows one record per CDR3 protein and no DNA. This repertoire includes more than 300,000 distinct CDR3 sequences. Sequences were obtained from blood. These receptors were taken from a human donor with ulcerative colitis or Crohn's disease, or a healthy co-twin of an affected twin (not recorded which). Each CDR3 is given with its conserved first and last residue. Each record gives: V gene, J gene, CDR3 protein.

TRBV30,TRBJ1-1,CAWSGGWGYEAFF
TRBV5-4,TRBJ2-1,CASSRPDGYNEQFF
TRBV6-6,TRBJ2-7,CASSSTETRYEQYF
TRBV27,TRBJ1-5,CASSPDRGRFNQPQHF
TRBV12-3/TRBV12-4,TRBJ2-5,CASTSTGRETQYF
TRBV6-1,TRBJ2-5,CASSITSTQETQYF
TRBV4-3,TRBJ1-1,CASSQDPNTEAFF
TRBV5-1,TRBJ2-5,CASSSPQETQYF
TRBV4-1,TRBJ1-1,CASSQDVARSNTEAFF
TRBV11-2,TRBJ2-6,CASSWTSTGANVLTF
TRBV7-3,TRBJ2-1,CASSLSGGVAYNEQFF
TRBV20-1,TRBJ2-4,CSAPGQPTNIQYF
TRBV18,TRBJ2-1,CASSLTDIAEQFF
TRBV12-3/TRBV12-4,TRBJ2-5,CASSADRAYGETQYF
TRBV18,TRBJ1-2,CASSPEDRLNYGYTF
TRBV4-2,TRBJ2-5,CASSQGLAGQETQYF
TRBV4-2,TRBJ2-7,CASSQSGGTYSYEQYF
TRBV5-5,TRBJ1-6,CASRGGQGNSPLHF
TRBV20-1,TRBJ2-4,CSARQTRNIQYF
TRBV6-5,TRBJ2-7,CASSYAGTSTSYEQYF
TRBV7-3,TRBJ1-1,CASSLIGGANTEAFF
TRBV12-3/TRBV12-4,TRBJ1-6,CASSANHSPLHF
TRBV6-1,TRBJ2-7,CASSDLGGTYEQYF
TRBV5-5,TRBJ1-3,CASNRGLAGNTIYF
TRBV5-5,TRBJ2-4,CASKITVDHIQYF
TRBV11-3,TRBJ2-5,CASSFTGRGYQETQYF
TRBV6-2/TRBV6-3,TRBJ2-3,CASSYGVVSTDTQYF
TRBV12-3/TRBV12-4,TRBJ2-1,CASNQGGAGNEQFF
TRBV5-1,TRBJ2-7,CASSLAPAPSYEQYF
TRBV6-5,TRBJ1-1,CASSYSPKVMAFF
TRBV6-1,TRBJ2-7,CASSEGRGLGYYEQYF
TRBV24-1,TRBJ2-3,CATSEMGTDTQYF
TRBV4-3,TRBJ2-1,CASSQDYGALYNEQFF
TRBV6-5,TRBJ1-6,CASSGFQNSPLHF
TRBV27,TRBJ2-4,CASTGQGLAKNMQYF
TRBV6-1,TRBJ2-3,CASRDRAKFRGTDTQYF
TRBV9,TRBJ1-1,CASSVRGQGFNTEAFF
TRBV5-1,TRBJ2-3,CASSLILAGADTQYF
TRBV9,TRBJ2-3,CASSVDGLAGGRTDTQYF
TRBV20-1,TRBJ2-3,CSARDQRDYSSTDTQYF
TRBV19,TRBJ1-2,CASRMAFEGYTF
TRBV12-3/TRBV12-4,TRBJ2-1,CASSWSGNNEQFF
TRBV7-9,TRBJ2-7,CASTDGGRNSYEQYF
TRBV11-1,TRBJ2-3,CASSWTSGGPRLTDTQYF
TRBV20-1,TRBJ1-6,CSARDGGSPLHF
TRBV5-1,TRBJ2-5,CASSLRQGDVETQYF
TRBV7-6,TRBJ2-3,CASRRTSGGATDTQYF
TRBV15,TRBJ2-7,CATSRDQTGIYEQYF
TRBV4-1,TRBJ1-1,CASSQGRGSTEAFF
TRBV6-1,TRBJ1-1,CASSDPGQKNTEAFF
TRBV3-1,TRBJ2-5,CASRFTDGDQETQYF
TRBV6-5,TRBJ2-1,CASSYSGTSERSYNEQFF
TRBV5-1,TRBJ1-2,CASSLGRTAGANYGYTF
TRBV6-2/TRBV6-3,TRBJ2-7,CASSSTGQKGEQYF
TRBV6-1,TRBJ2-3,CASSPLLTGPDTQYF
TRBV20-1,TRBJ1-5,CSISGGMPSNQPQHF
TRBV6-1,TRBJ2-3,CASSRRVGRELYTDTQYF
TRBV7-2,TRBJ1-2,CASSLIVGYTF